This T cell receptor beta chain was documented in a study of T-cell memory formation after mild COVID-19. Whole-study findings and limits: Day 15 to 85 contractors were CD4/CD8 balanced; later expanders leaned CD4+.

The germline V gene encodes CDR1 SEHNR and CDR2 FQNEAQ (reference sequence). Unmatched junction bases numbered 5, after V lost 5 bases and J lost 1 base. This CDR3 comprises 16 residues. TCRdb recomputed calls from the 5' RACE reads with MiXCR, one row per CDR3 protein. The sample records 550,000 to 600,000 distinct CDR3 sequences, around 16% being singletons. Only a few counts were recorded for this clonotype. Its target is not known. The source is an adult woman who had mild COVID-19 (a few samples of this study predate the infection). Cell type and time point are not known. Specimen: PBMCs or a T cell subset sorted from them (not recorded which). J is TRBJ2-1 and V is TRBV7-9; 10 bases align to TRBD2. The CDR3 spells CASSPRTSGSYNEQFF. CDR3 nucleotide sequence: TGTGCCAGCAGCCCGCGGACTAGCGGATCCTACAATGAGCAGTTCTTC. The full variable domain, in which reference TRBV7-9 and TRBJ2-1 provide the parts outside the CDR3, is DTGVSQNPRHKITKRGQNVTFRCDPISEHNRLYWYRQTLGQGPEFLTYFQNEAQLEKSRLLSDRFSAERPKGSFSTLEIQRTEQGDSAMYLCASSPRTSGSYNEQFFGPGTRLTVL.